This TCR beta chain was documented in a study of blood T cells in healthy people across ages. A second PCR, run for about 7 to 11 cycles, used a sample-barcoded 5' primer plus a J-beta primer mix. TCRdb reprocessed the 5' RACE reads with MiXCR, giving one entry per CDR3 protein. The sample records about 970,000 distinct CDR3 sequences, roughly half being singletons. Approximately 9 milliliters of peripheral blood were drawn from each donor into EDTA-treated tubes. Extraction yielded at least 6 micrograms of total RNA per sample. There are 18 residues in the CDR3. The germline V gene has CDR1 DFQATT and CDR2 SNEGSKA (reference sequence). Germline trimming cut 6 bases from V and 3 bases from J; bases unmatched to any gene: 21.

The source material was blood. The sequence was collected from a woman in her fifties or sixties in good health. V and J are TRBV20-1 and TRBJ2-7, with TRBD2 matching over 9 bases. The CDR3 bases are TGCAGTGCAAAGAGTCCTAGCGGGACACCCTCACCTCTCTACGAGCAGTACTTC. Translating gives CSAKSPSGTPSPLYEQYF.